This T cell receptor (beta chain) was found in a study of T-cell memory formation after mild COVID-19. MiXCR was run by TCRdb on the 5' RACE reads, yielding one entry per CDR3 protein. Among about 340,000 distinct CDR3 sequences listed, approximately 15% were seen once. Looked up from germline, CDR1 is MNHEY and CDR2 is SVGAGI. V shed 10 bases, J shed 5 bases, and the junction held 6 bases outside the gene matches. The CDR3 runs to 13 residues. As to this clonotype: The antigen remains unidentified.

General study results and limits: Among CD4+ contracting clones, most were CM and EM, and CD8+ ones EMRA. Prior to infection, memory already included some responding clones, suggesting cross-reactive memory joined.

This chain uses TRBV6-5 with TRBJ1-5; 9 positions match TRBD1. This sequence was found in a man aged 18-30 years who had mild COVID-19 (a few samples of this study predate the infection). Cell type and time point are not known. Sequenced input: PBMCs or a T cell subset sorted from them (not recorded which). The CDR3 DNA reads TGTGCCACCCGACAGGGGGGCGATCAGCCCCAGCATTTT. It is translated as CATRQGGDQPQHF.